Presented here are 21 T cell receptor beta chains from one specimen sequenced in a study of blood T cell repertoires in COVID-19. Sequencing used immunoSEQ multiplex PCR; TCRdb keeps in-frame clones, though not all of them. The table has over 85,000 clones, 75% to 80% seen once. The sample taken for sequencing was peripheral blood. These receptor sequences come from a woman older than 75 with active or convalescent COVID-19.

This chain uses TRBV28 with TRBJ2-2; weak D call: TRBD2 (5 bases). V was shortened by 7 bases and J by 3 bases, with 15 bases between the two germline ends. Per the germline V gene, CDR1 is MDHEN and CDR2 is SYDVKM. The CDR3 runs to 15 residues. CDR3 region: CASNPGSTDTGELFF. The CDR3 coding sequence is TGTGCCAGCAATCCGGGGTCGACGGACACCGGGGAGCTGTTTTTT.

CDR3 sequence reads: CASRKYGTSSYNEQFF. CDR3 nucleotides: TGTGCCAGCAGGAAGTACGGGACTAGCTCCTACAATGAGCAGTTCTTC. The chain is built from TRBV27 and TRBJ2-1; 8 nucleotides line up with TRBD2. With V trimmed by 6 bases and J by 0 bases, 7 bases remained unmatched. This CDR3 is 16 amino acids long. Looked up from germline, CDR1 is MNHEY and CDR2 is SMNVEV (reference sequence).

This sequence joins TRBV4-2 and TRBJ2-7, with D maybe TRBD1 (6 bases). V was shortened by 1 base and J by 2 bases, with 9 bases between the two germline ends. The CDR3 extends over 14 amino acids. Germline CDR1 and CDR2: LGHNA and YNFKEQ. This CDR3 reads CASSQAGDTYEQYF. Written as DNA, the CDR3 is TGTGCCAGCAGCCAAGCAGGGGACACCTACGAGCAGTACTTC.

The J gene is TRBJ2-2, the V gene TRBV6-5, with a tentative D call TRBD2 (5 bases). This CDR3 has 15 residues. V was cut by 5 bases and J by 6 bases, with 16 bases left in between. Germline CDR1 MNHEY, CDR2 SVGAGI. The DNA of the CDR3 is TGTGCCAGCAGTCCAGGTTGGAACGGGGCCGGGGAGCTGTTTTTT. This gives the protein CASSPGWNGAGELFF.

The rearrangement joins TRBV24-1 to TRBJ1-2; D unresolved. Germline V gene data show CDR1 as KGHDR and CDR2 as SFDVKD. The CDR3 totals 15 residues. V was cut by 4 bases and J by 8 bases, with 19 bases left in between. The CDR3 spells CATSDPVDQRGGYTF. CDR3 nucleotide sequence: TGTGCCACCAGTGACCCCGTGGACCAACGAGGGGGCTACACCTTC.

The chain couples TRBV24-1 to TRBJ2-5, with D maybe TRBD1 (5 bases). Germline assignment: CDR1 KGHDR and CDR2 SFDVKD. CDR3 length: 13 amino acids. V was pared by 9 bases and J by 4 bases, with 14 bases between. CDR3 sequence reads: CATSIRVGETQYF. The DNA of the CDR3 is TGTGCCACCTCAATCAGGGTAGGAGAGACCCAGTACTTC.

The genes are TRBV5-4 and TRBJ2-7, with D hard to call. The CDR3 extends over 11 amino acids. V was shortened by 3 bases and J by 2 bases, with 3 bases between the two germline ends. The germline gives CDR1 SGHNT, CDR2 YYREEE (reference sequence). Written as DNA, the CDR3 is TGTGCCAGCAGCTCTACCTACGAGCAGTACTTC. Protein sequence: CASSSTYEQYF. The whole variable domain, remainder taken from reference TRBV5-4 and TRBJ2-7, is ETGVTQSPTHLIKTRGQQVTLRCSSQSGHNTVSWYQQALGQGPQFIFQYYREEENGRGNFPPRFSGLQFPNYSSELNVNALELDDSALYLCASSSTYEQYFGPGTRLTVT.

The chain uses TRBV2 and TRBJ2-1; 11 positions match TRBD1. V dropped 7 bases and J dropped 7; count of bases not matched to a gene: 6. This CDR3 comprises 14 residues. Germline V gene lookup returns CDR1 SNHLY and CDR2 FYNNEI. The CDR3 DNA sequence: TGTGCCAGCACTGGGGACAGGGGGGATAATGAGCAGTTCTTC. It specifies CASTGDRGDNEQFF.

The chain uses TRBV2 and TRBJ2-7, with D possibly TRBD2 on 6 matching bases. Germline-derived CDR1 and CDR2 are SNHLY and FYNNEI. The CDR3 spans 13 residues. The V gene lost 4 bases and the J gene lost 3 bases, with 10 bases spanning the gap. The CDR3 is CASSVAAYYEQYF. The CDR3 DNA reads TGTGCCAGCAGTGTAGCGGCATACTACGAGCAGTACTTC.

This chain connects TRBV5-1 to TRBJ2-3; TRBD2 matches at 15 bases. Germline trimming cut 0 bases from V and 4 bases from J; bases unmatched to any gene: 6. Germline CDR1 is SGHRS and CDR2 is YFSETQ. The length of the CDR3 is 18 residues. The CDR3 sequence is CASSLGGLAGGGPDTQYF. In nucleotides, the CDR3 is TGCGCCAGCAGCTTGGGGGGACTAGCGGGAGGAGGGCCAGATACGCAGTATTTT.

The DNA of the CDR3 is TGTGCCAGCAGCCTAGCGGGAGGGCCGAACAATGAGCAGTTCTTC. Amino acids: CASSLAGGPNNEQFF. The rearrangement links TRBV7-3 to TRBJ2-1; 12 bases fit TRBD2. The CDR3 spans 15 residues. Trimming took 5 bases from V and 5 from J; bases not matched to a gene: 4. Germline-derived CDR1 and CDR2 are SGHTA and FQGTGA.

CDR3 residues: CASSPISGAGELFF. CDR3 nucleotides: TGTGCCAGCTCACCGATTTCGGGGGCCGGGGAGCTGTTTTTT. The rearrangement joins TRBV18 to TRBJ2-2, with D possibly being TRBD2 (6 bases). Looked up from germline, CDR1 is KGHSH and CDR2 is LQKENI. Trimming stripped 3 bases from V and 6 bases from J, with 11 bases between. CDR3 length: 14 residues.

This chain links TRBV2 with TRBJ1-1; no clear D gene. The germline V and J ends were trimmed by 4 bases and 3 bases, with 9 bases remaining between them. The CDR3 spans 13 residues. The V gene's germline CDR1 is SNHLY and CDR2 FYNNEI. Here the CDR3 DNA reads TGTGCCAGCAGTGTTTTCCGGGACACTGAAGCTTTCTTT. Translating gives CASSVFRDTEAFF.

The rearrangement joins TRBV10-3 to TRBJ1-3, with D unclear. The germline gives CDR1 ENHRY, CDR2 SYGVKD. The CDR3 extends over 15 amino acids. V was cut by 8 bases and J by 0 bases, with 14 bases left in between. The CDR3 protein is CAIAAAPYSGNTIYF. The CDR3 bases are TGTGCCATCGCGGCAGCTCCCTACTCTGGAAACACCATATATTTT.

CDR3 amino acids: CASSPGQEEAAFF. As DNA, the CDR3 is TGCGCCAGCAGCCCGGGACAGGAAGAGGCGGCTTTCTTT. V and J are TRBV5-1 and TRBJ1-1; 8 nucleotides match TRBD1. Germline CDR1 SGHRS, CDR2 YFSETQ. Unmatched junction bases numbered 10, after V lost 4 bases and J lost 11 bases. CDR3 length: 13 residues.

The chain has TRBV7-8 and TRBJ2-7, with D perhaps matching TRBD2 (5 bases). Between the trimmed V and J ends, which lost 4 bases and 0 bases, there was a span of 13 bases. Germline CDR1 reads SGHVS; CDR2 reads FQNEAQ. This CDR3 is 15 amino acids long. The CDR3 region is CASSSSLGSSYEQYF. CDR3 in DNA: TGTGCCAGCAGCTCATCCCTAGGGAGCTCCTACGAGCAGTACTTC.

This chain uses TRBV2 with TRBJ1-1; 7 nucleotides match TRBD1. Germline CDR1 and CDR2: SNHLY and FYNNEI. Trimming took 3 bases from V and 3 from J; bases not matched to a gene: 4. CDR3 length equals 14 residues. CDR3 in amino acids: CASSELQGDTEAFF. The CDR3 DNA follows: TGTGCCAGCAGTGAGTTGCAGGGGGACACTGAAGCTTTCTTT.

This clone is a singleton in its sample. The chain's CDR3 is CAISLGTAISSYEQYF. The CDR3 DNA reads TGTGCCATCAGTTTAGGGACAGCAATTAGCTCCTACGAGCAGTACTTC. The rearrangement joins TRBV10-3 to TRBJ2-7; TRBD1 agrees at 7 bases. The germline V gene has CDR1 ENHRY and CDR2 SYGVKD. The CDR3 has 16 residues. V dropped 5 bases and J dropped 0; count of bases not matched to a gene: 10.

The V gene is TRBV5-1, the J gene TRBJ1-1, with D possibly TRBD1 on 6 matching bases. Trimming took off 2 bases at V and 4 bases at J, with 9 bases between the two ends. The CDR3 is 13 residues long. The germline gives CDR1 SGHRS, CDR2 YFSETQ. CDR3 loop: CASSLQGSTEAFF. Here the CDR3 DNA reads TGCGCCAGCAGCTTACAGGGATCCACTGAAGCTTTCTTT.

The chain is built from TRBV19 and TRBJ2-1; tentatively, D is TRBD2 (6 bases). V was clipped by 2 bases and J by 4 bases, with 12 bases between them. This CDR3 has 15 amino acids. Germline V gene lookup returns CDR1 LNHDA and CDR2 SQIVND (reference sequence). The CDR3 sequence: CASSITRDSYNEQFF. The CDR3 coding sequence is TGTGCCAGTAGTATAACCCGGGACTCTTACAATGAGCAGTTCTTC.

This chain connects TRBV12-3 or TRBV12-4 to TRBJ2-1, with D uncertain. Deletions cut 3 bases from V and 5 bases from J, with 5 bases between. This CDR3 is built from 12 residues. The CDR3 DNA is TGTGCCAGCAGTTTTCCCGACAATGAGCAGTTCTTC. This gives the protein CASSFPDNEQFF.